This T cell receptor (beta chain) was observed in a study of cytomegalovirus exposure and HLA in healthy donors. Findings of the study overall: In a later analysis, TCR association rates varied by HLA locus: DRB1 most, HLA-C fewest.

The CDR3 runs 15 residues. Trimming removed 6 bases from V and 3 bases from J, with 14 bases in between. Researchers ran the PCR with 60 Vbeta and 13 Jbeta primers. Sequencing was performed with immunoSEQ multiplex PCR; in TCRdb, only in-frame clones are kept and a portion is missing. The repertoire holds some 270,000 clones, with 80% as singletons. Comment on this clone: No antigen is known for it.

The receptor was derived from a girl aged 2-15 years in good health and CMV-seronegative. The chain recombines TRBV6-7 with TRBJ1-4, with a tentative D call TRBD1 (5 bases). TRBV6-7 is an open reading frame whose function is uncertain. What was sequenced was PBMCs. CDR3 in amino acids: CASRSQEGPNEKLFF. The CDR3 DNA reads TGTGCCAGCAGATCACAGGAGGGACCTAATGAAAAACTGTTTTTT.